This TCR beta chain is drawn from a study of shared clonotypes between healthy human individuals. Points from the study as a whole: Among donors, the sharing of clonotypes was expected to be influenced by sequencing depth.

Germline V CDR1 and CDR2: SGHTA, FQGNSA. The CDR3 runs to 14 residues. With 5 bases clipped from V and 3 bases from J, the junction kept 5 bases outside the gene matches. Sorted-subset replicate PCRs used around 0.2 ug DNA, some 30,000 T cell genomes. Data came from immunoSEQ multiplex PCR; TCRdb stores just in-frame clones and leaves some out. The table records approximately 2.1 million clones, over 85% of them present only once. Comments on this clone: Its cognate antigen is unknown.

The sequence was collected from a man younger than 30 in good health. Some clones in this sample may be carry-over from other donors' samples. The chain carries TRBV7-2 and TRBJ2-7, with 9 bases identical to TRBD2. The sequencing input was naive CD4+ T cells from PBMCs. The subset is: CD45RA+ positively selected. CDR3 sequence: CASSGDSGSYEQYF. CDR3 DNA: TGTGCCAGCAGCGGAGATAGCGGGAGCTACGAGCAGTACTTC.